These 24 T cell receptor beta chains came from one sample sequenced in a study of blood T cell repertoires in COVID-19. Profiling relied on immunoSEQ multiplex PCR, and the TCRdb table lists in-frame clones only, not all of them. The sample holds some 42,000 clones, about 89% seen once. Sequencing input: peripheral blood. The receptor set was obtained from a human donor in a cohort sampled during active COVID-19.

The chain recombines TRBV9 with TRBJ1-2, with no clear D. Germline V CDR1 and CDR2: SGDLS, YYNGEE. V was trimmed by 0 bases and J by 3 bases, leaving 6 bases between them. CDR3 length: 13 residues. The CDR3 loop is CASSVASDYGYTF. CDR3 DNA: TGTGCCAGCAGCGTAGCTTCCGACTATGGCTACACCTTC.

The chain combines TRBV7-2 with TRBJ2-7, with a tentative D call TRBD1 (6 bases). In germline, CDR1 is SGHTA, CDR2 FQGNSA. The CDR3 totals 14 residues. The V end lost 2 bases, the J end lost 2 bases, and 10 bases lay between the germline ends. The CDR3 coding sequence is TGTGCCAGCAGCTTAAGGGACACCACCTACGAGCAGTACTTC. It specifies CASSLRDTTYEQYF.

The chain recombines TRBV7-2 with TRBJ1-1; D perhaps matches TRBD1 (6 bases). The CDR3 runs to 16 residues. The germline V gene encodes CDR1 SGHTA and CDR2 FQGNSA. V lost 6 bases to trimming and J lost 1 base, with 18 bases between them. CDR3 DNA sequence: TGTGCCAGCAGTAAGGGGGGGCGCAGGGCGAACACTGAAGCTTTCTTT. Its translation: CASSKGGRRANTEAFF.

The chain uses TRBV11-2 and TRBJ2-7; 8 bases match TRBD1. Germline V gene data show CDR1 as SGHAT and CDR2 as FQNNGV. The CDR3 is made up of 15 amino acids. V dropped 3 bases and J dropped 3; count of bases not matched to a gene: 7. In nucleotides, the CDR3 is TGTGCCAGCAGCTTGGGACAGGCGGATCACTACGAGCAGTACTTC. This codes for CASSLGQADHYEQYF.

The chain combines TRBV7-8 with TRBJ1-1; TRBD1 aligns across 7 bases. V trimming: 10 bases; J trimming: 1 base; junction bases outside the gene matches: 9. CDR3 length equals 14 residues. Per the germline V gene, CDR1 is SGHVS and CDR2 is FQNEAQ. The CDR3 coding sequence is TGTGCCACCTGTACAGGGGTCGGGAACACTGAAGCTTTCTTT. Encoded protein: CATCTGVGNTEAFF. The full variable domain, in which reference TRBV7-8 and TRBJ1-1 provide the parts outside the CDR3, is GAGVSQSPRYKVAKRGQDVALRCDPISGHVSLFWYQQALGQGPEFLTYFQNEAQLDKSGLPSDRFFAERPEGSVSTLKIQRTQQEDSAVYLCATCTGVGNTEAFFGQGTRLTVV.

V usage is TRBV11-2 and J usage is TRBJ1-2, with 9 bases that match TRBD1. The CDR3 has 16 residues. Trimming at V came to 6 bases and at J to 4 bases, leaving 12 bases not matched to a gene. Germline CDR1 reads SGHAT; CDR2 reads FQNNGV. The CDR3 bases are TGTGCCAGCAGACAAGGCAACCGGGACAGGGTCTATGGCTACACCTTC. Translating gives CASRQGNRDRVYGYTF.

Here the CDR3 reads CASSDRGLYEQYF. The CDR3 nucleotides are TGTGCCAGCTCGGACAGGGGGCTTTACGAGCAGTACTTC. This chain joins TRBV25-1 and TRBJ2-7; 11 positions match TRBD1. This CDR3 region has 13 residues. V lost 8 bases and J lost 4; bases outside the gene matches: 4. From germline, CDR1 is MGHDK and CDR2 SYGVNS.

In its sample, this clone was seen once. The chain is built from TRBV5-4 and TRBJ1-1; TRBD1 matches at 8 bases. V lost 1 base and J lost 5; bases outside the gene matches: 13. CDR1 and CDR2 from the germline V gene are SGHNT and YYREEE (reference sequence). The CDR3 extends over 17 amino acids. The CDR3 nucleotides read TGTGCCAGCAGCTTGCGGATGACAGGGGCGAAGGAGACTGAAGCTTTCTTT. Translated: CASSLRMTGAKETEAFF.

The V call is TRBV4-3, the J call TRBJ2-7; TRBD1 matches 8 bases. This CDR3 spans 14 amino acids. V lost 4 bases to trimming and J lost 4 bases; unmatched junction nucleotides: 6. Germline V gene lookup returns CDR1 LGHNA and CDR2 YSLEER. The CDR3 here is CASSLGQGGYEQYF. As DNA, the CDR3 is TGCGCCAGCAGCCTTGGACAGGGAGGATACGAGCAGTACTTC.

The genes are TRBV4-3 and TRBJ1-1; D uncertain. V lost 1 base and J lost 10, with 19 bases in between. CDR1 and CDR2 (germline): LGHNA, YSLEER. The CDR3 consists of 15 residues. The CDR3 nucleotides read TGCGCCAGCAGCCAAGGGATCGTGACTGCGTTGGGAGCTTTCTTT. This codes for CASSQGIVTALGAFF.

This clone was counted a single time. The chain carries TRBV18 and TRBJ1-2; weak D call: TRBD1 (5 bases). Trimming cost V 4 bases and J 4 bases, with 13 bases left between them. The CDR3 length is 14 residues. CDR1 and CDR2 (germline): KGHSH, LQKENI. The CDR3 DNA is TGTGCCAGCTCACGTGGTCAGGGAGGCTATGGCTACACCTTC. Amino acid sequence: CASSRGQGGYGYTF.

CDR3 in amino acids: CASSGQKGNTIYF. CDR3 in DNA: TGTGCCAGTAGCGGACAGAAAGGAAACACCATATATTTT. The genes are TRBV19 and TRBJ1-3; D might be TRBD1 (6 bases). There are 13 residues in the CDR3. Trimming cost V 6 bases and J 4 bases, with 10 bases left between them. Germline V gene lookup returns CDR1 LNHDA and CDR2 SQIVND (reference sequence).

The rearrangement links TRBV10-3 to TRBJ1-2, with 9 bases that match TRBD1. This CDR3 contains 15 residues. The V segment lost 0 bases and the J segment 6 bases; nucleotides outside the gene matches: 5. Germline V gene sequence: CDR1 ENHRY, CDR2 SYGVKD. For the CDR3, the DNA is TGTGCCATCAGTGAGTCAGGACAGGGGCGGCATGGCTACACCTTC. It translates to CAISESGQGRHGYTF.

This chain connects TRBV18 to TRBJ1-2, with unresolved D. There are 14 residues in the CDR3. Germline V CDR1 and CDR2: KGHSH, LQKENI. V lost 3 bases and J 5 bases, leaving 13 bases between the germline ends. CDR3 sequence (DNA): TGTGCCAGCTCACCGCCGAGCGTGCCTTATGGCTACACCTTC. Its translation: CASSPPSVPYGYTF.

This chain joins TRBV3-1 (or the pseudogene TRBV3-2) and TRBJ2-7; D ambiguous. The CDR3 is made up of 11 amino acids. V lost 6 bases to trimming and J lost 3 bases, with 6 bases between them. Germline assignment: CDR1 LGHDT and CDR2 YNNKEL (reference sequence). CDR3 nucleotides: TGTGCCAGCAGTCTTTACTACGAGCAGTACTTC. This translates into CASSLYYEQYF.

This chain uses TRBV20-1 with TRBJ1-1; D is uncertain. The CDR3 consists of 11 residues. The germline gives CDR1 DFQATT, CDR2 SNEGSKA (reference sequence). V dropped 0 bases and J dropped 7 bases, with 6 bases sitting between them. The CDR3 coding sequence is TGCAGTGCTAGAGATGGGCGTGAAGCTTTCTTT. Encoded protein: CSARDGREAFF.

V and J are TRBV30 and TRBJ1-2; D not certain. The CDR3 contains 10 residues. Trimming removed 4 bases at V and 4 bases at J, with 4 bases between. Germline lookup yields CDR1 GTSNPN and CDR2 SVGIG (reference sequence). CDR3 region: CAWTIYGYTF. The DNA for the CDR3 is TGTGCCTGGACTATCTATGGCTACACCTTC.

The V and J genes are TRBV19 and TRBJ1-1, with D possibly matching TRBD1 (5 bases). This CDR3 has 12 residues. Trimming took off 5 bases at V and 6 bases at J, with 10 bases between the two ends. Germline V gives CDR1 LNHDA, CDR2 SQIVND (reference sequence). This CDR3 reads CASSPGQPEAFF. In nucleotides, the CDR3 is TGTGCCAGTAGTCCAGGACAACCTGAAGCTTTCTTT. Filled out from reference TRBV19 and TRBJ1-1, the complete variable domain reads DGGITQSPKYLFRKEGQNVTLSCEQNLNHDAMYWYRQDPGQGLRLIYYSQIVNDFQKGDIAEGYSVSREKKESFPLTVTSAQKNPTAFYLCASSPGQPEAFFGQGTRLTVV.

The rearrangement uses TRBV7-9 and TRBJ1-4; D remains unclear. The CDR3 consists of 11 residues. Germline V gene data show CDR1 as SEHNR and CDR2 as FQNEAQ (reference sequence). V dropped 5 bases and J dropped 7 bases, with 5 bases sitting between them. The CDR3: CASSPSEKLFF. The CDR3, as DNA: TGTGCCAGCAGCCCTAGTGAAAAACTGTTTTTT. Full variable domain (missing parts from reference TRBV7-9 and TRBJ1-4): DTGVSQNPRHKITKRGQNVTFRCDPISEHNRLYWYRQTLGQGPEFLTYFQNEAQLEKSRLLSDRFSAERPKGSFSTLEIQRTEQGDSAMYLCASSPSEKLFFGSGTQLSVL.

The chain is built from TRBV10-3 and TRBJ1-4; tentative D call: TRBD1 (5 bases). V lost 6 bases to trimming and J lost 5 bases, with 10 bases between them. This CDR3 has 13 amino acids. Germline lookup yields CDR1 ENHRY and CDR2 SYGVKD. In DNA, the CDR3 is TGTGCCATCAGACAGGATCCAAATGAAAAACTGTTTTTT. It encodes CAIRQDPNEKLFF.

The chain has TRBV7-2 and TRBJ1-1; D perhaps matches TRBD1 (6 bases). V dropped 1 base and J dropped 7 bases, with 10 bases sitting between them. This CDR3 has 13 residues. Germline loops: CDR1 SGHTA, CDR2 FQGNSA. The CDR3 sequence: CASSLEGGGEAFF. CDR3 coding DNA: TGTGCCAGCAGCTTAGAGGGAGGGGGTGAAGCTTTCTTT. The full variable domain, in which reference TRBV7-2 and TRBJ1-1 provide the parts outside the CDR3, is GAGVSQSPSNKVTEKGKDVELRCDPISGHTALYWYRQSLGQGLEFLIYFQGNSAPDKSGLPSDRFSAERTGGSVSTLTIQRTQQEDSAVYLCASSLEGGGEAFFGQGTRLTVV.

V gene TRBV5-1 combines with J gene TRBJ1-3; TRBD1 matches at 8 bases. Unmatched junction bases numbered 6, after V lost 4 bases and J lost 0 bases. The V gene's germline CDR1 is SGHRS and CDR2 YFSETQ. The CDR3 loop spans 16 amino acids. The CDR3 DNA reads as TGCGCCAGCAGCAACAGGGGGACGAGCTCTGGAAACACCATATATTTT. Amino acids: CASSNRGTSSGNTIYF. The whole variable domain, remainder taken from reference TRBV5-1 and TRBJ1-3, is KAGVTQTPRYLIKTRGQQVTLSCSPISGHRSVSWYQQTPGQGLQFLFEYFSETQRNKGNFPGRFSGRQFSNSRSEMNVSTLELGDSALYLCASSNRGTSSGNTIYFGEGSWLTVV.

The rearrangement joins TRBV7-9 to TRBJ2-7; 7 bases fit TRBD1. The CDR3 is 16 amino acids. The junction had 9 bases not matched to a gene; V was cut back by 4 bases and J by 0 bases. Germline assignment: CDR1 SEHNR and CDR2 FQNEAQ (reference sequence). Here the CDR3 DNA reads TGTGCCAGCAGCTCTAGACGCGGACAGGACTCCTACGAGCAGTACTTC. It is translated as CASSSRRGQDSYEQYF.

V is TRBV15 and J is TRBJ1-5; D is possibly TRBD1 (6 bases). Per germline, CDR1 LNHNV and CDR2 YYDKDF (reference sequence). The CDR3 loop spans 15 amino acids. V was clipped by 3 bases and J by 4 bases, with 13 bases between them. This CDR3 reads CATSREGTTNQPQHF. CDR3 coding DNA: TGTGCCACCAGCAGGGAAGGGACAACGAATCAGCCCCAGCATTTT.